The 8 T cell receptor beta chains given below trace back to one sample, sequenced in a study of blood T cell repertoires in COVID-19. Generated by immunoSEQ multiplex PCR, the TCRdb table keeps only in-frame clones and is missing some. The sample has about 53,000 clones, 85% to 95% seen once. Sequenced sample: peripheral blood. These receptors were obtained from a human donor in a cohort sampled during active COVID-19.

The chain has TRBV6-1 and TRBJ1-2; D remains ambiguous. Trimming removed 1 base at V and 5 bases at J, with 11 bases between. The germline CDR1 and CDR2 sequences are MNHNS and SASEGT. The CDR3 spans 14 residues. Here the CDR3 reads CASSEVAGMYGYTF. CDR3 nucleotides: TGTGCCAGCAGTGAAGTTGCGGGGATGTATGGCTACACCTTC.

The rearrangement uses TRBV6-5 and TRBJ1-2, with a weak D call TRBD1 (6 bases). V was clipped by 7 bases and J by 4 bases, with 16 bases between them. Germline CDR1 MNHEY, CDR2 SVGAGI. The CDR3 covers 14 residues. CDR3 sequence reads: CASTHQQGIYGYTF. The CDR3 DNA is TGTGCCAGCACCCACCAACAGGGCATCTATGGCTACACCTTC.

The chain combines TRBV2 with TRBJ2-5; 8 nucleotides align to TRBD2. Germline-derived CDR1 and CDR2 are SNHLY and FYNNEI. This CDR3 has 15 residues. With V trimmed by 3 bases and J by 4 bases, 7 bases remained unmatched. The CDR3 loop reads CASSDDGGARETQYF. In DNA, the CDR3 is TGTGCCAGCAGTGACGACGGGGGGGCCCGAGAGACCCAGTACTTC.

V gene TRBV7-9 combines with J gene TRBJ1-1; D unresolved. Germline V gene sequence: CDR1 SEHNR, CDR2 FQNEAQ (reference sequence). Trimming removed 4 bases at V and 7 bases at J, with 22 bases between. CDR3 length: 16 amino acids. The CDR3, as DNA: TGTGCCAGCAGCTCCCTCACGGGAGCCCCCCCCGTTGAAGCTTTCTTT. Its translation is CASSSLTGAPPVEAFF.

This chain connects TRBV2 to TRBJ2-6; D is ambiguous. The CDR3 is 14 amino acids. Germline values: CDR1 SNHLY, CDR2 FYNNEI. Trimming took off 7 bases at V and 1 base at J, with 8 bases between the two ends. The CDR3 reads CASTGLSGANVLTF. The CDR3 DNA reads TGTGCCAGCACTGGGCTTTCTGGGGCCAACGTCCTGACTTTC.

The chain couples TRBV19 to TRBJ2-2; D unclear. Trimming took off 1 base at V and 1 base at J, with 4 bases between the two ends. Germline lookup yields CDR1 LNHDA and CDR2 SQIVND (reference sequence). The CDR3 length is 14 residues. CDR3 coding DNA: TGTGCCAGTAGTATAGTACTGAACACCGGGGAGCTGTTTTTT. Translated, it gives CASSIVLNTGELFF.

This CDR3 reads CASSLEGDETQYF. CDR3 DNA sequence: TGCGCCAGCAGCTTGGAGGGGGATGAGACCCAGTACTTC. This sequence joins TRBV5-1 and TRBJ2-5, with D possibly matching TRBD1 (6 bases). CDR1 and CDR2 from the germline V gene are SGHRS and YFSETQ. Trimming took 0 bases from V and 5 from J, leaving 8 bases between them. The CDR3 runs 13 residues.

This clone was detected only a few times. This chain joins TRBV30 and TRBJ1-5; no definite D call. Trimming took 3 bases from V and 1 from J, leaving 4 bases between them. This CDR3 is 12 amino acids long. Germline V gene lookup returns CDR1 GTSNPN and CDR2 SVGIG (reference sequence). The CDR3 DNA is TGTGCCTGGAGCGGGAGCAATCAGCCCCAGCATTTT. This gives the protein CAWSGSNQPQHF.